This T cell receptor (beta chain) was obtained from a study of T cells in localized non-small cell lung cancer. Study-wide findings and caveats: Because researchers sequenced only one region of the tumor, heterogeneity is still possible. The study linked higher blood T cell density to longer overall survival.

A note on this clone: Its antigen is not identified.

The CDR3 length is 17 residues. Trimming took 3 bases from V and 4 from J; bases not matched to a gene: 17. Germline V gene lookup returns CDR1 GTSNPN and CDR2 SVGIG (reference sequence). This table comes from immunoSEQ multiplex PCR, and its TCRdb copy is limited to in-frame clones, with some not included. Among tens of thousands of clones, 70% to 90% were seen once, and the ten largest hold less than 6%. This clonotype was sampled from a woman aged 40 to 75 with stage I lung adenocarcinoma. The sequenced sample was peripheral blood, obtained before any cancer treatment. J is TRBJ1-2 and V is TRBV30; 7 bases align to TRBD1. The CDR3 reads CAWRPRDRNPRGYGYTF. CDR3 in DNA: TGTGCCTGGAGACCCCGGGACAGAAACCCCAGGGGCTATGGCTACACCTTC. Full variable domain (outside the CDR3, taken from reference TRBV30 and TRBJ1-2): SQTIHQWPATLVQPVGSPLSLECTVEGTSNPNLYWYRQAAGRGLQLLFYSVGIGQISSEVPQNLSASRPQDRQFILSSKKLLLSDSGFYLCAWRPRDRNPRGYGYTFGSGTRLTVV.